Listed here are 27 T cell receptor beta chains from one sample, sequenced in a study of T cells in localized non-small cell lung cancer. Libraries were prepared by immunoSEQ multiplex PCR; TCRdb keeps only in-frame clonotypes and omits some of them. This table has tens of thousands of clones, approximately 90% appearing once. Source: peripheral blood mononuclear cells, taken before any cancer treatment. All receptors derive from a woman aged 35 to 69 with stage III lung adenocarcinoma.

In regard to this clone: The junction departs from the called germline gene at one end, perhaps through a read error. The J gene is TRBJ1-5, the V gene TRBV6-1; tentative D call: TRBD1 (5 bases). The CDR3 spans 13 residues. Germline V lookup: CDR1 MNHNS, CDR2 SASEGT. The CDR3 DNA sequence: TGTGCCAGCAGAGAAGGGGCTACCGGGCCCCAGCATTTT. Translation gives CASREGATGPQHF.

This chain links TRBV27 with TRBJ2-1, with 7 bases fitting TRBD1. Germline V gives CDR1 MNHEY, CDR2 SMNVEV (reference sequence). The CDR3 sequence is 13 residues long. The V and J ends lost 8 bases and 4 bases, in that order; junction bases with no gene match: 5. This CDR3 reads CASEGAGYNEQFF. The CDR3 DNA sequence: TGTGCCAGCGAGGGGGCCGGATACAATGAGCAGTTCTTC.

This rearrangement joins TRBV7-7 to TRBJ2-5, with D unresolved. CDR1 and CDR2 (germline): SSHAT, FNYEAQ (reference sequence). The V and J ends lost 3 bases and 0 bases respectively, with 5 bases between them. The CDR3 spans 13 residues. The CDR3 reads CASSLRNQETQYF. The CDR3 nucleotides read TGTGCCAGCAGCTTGCGCAACCAAGAGACCCAGTACTTC.

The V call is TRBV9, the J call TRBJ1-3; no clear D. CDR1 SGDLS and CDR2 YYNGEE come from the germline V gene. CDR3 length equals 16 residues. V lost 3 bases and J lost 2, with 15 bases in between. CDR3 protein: CASSAQSLRAGNTIYF. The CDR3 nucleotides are TGTGCCAGCAGCGCCCAGAGTTTAAGGGCTGGAAACACCATATATTTT.

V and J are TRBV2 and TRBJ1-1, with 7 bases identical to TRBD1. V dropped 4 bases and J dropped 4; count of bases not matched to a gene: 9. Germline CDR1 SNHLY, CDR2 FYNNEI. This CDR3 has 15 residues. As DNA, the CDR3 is TGTGCCAGCAGTGTCGACAGGGCCGAAGGCACTGAAGCTTTCTTT. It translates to CASSVDRAEGTEAFF.

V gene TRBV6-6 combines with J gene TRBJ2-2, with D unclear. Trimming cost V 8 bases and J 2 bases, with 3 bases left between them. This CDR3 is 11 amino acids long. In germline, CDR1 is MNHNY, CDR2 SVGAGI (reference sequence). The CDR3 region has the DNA TGTGCCAGCCGCAACACCGGGGAGCTGTTTTTT. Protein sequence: CASRNTGELFF.

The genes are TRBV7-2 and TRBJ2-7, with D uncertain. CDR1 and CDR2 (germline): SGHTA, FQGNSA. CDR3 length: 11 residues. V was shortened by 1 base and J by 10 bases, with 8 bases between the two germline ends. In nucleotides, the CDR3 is TGTGCCAGCAGCTTAGGATCCTCTCAGTACTTC. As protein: CASSLGSSQYF.

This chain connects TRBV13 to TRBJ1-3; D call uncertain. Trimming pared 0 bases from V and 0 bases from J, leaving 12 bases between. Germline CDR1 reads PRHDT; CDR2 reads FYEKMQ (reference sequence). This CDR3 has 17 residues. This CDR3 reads CASSLGAGLSSGNTIYF. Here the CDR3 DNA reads TGTGCCAGCAGCTTAGGTGCAGGACTGAGCTCTGGAAACACCATATATTTT.

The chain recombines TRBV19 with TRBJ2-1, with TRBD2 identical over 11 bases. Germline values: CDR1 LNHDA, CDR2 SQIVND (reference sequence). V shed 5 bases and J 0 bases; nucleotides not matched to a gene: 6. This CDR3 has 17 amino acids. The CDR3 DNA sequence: TGTGCCAGTAGTCTAGCGGGGGGTTTCTACTCCTACAATGAGCAGTTCTTC. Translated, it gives CASSLAGGFYSYNEQFF.

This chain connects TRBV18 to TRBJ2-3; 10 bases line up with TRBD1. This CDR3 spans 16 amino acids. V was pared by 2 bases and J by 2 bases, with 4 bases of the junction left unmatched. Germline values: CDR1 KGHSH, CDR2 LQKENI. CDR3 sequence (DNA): TGTGCCAGCTCACCAGTGACAGGGGGCCTCACAGATACGCAGTATTTT. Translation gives CASSPVTGGLTDTQYF.

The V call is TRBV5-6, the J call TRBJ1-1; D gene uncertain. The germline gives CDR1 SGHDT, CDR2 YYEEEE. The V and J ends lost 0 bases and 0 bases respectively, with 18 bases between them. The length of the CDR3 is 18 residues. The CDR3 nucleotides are TGTGCCAGCAGCTTGGGGTTCCGGGCGAGAGCGATGAACACTGAAGCTTTCTTT. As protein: CASSLGFRARAMNTEAFF.

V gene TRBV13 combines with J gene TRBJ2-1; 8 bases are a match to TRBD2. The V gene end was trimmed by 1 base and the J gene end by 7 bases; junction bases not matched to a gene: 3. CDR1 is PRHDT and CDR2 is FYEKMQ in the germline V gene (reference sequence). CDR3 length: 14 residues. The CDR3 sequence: CASSLVAGSNEQFF. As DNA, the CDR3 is TGTGCCAGCAGCTTAGTAGCGGGGTCAAATGAGCAGTTCTTC.

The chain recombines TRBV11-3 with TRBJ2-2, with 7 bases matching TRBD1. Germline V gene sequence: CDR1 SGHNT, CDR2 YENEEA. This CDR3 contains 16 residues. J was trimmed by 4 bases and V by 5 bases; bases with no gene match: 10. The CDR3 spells CASSPTLRGPTGELFF. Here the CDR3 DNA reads TGTGCCAGCAGCCCAACGTTGAGGGGGCCCACCGGGGAGCTGTTTTTT.

The CDR3 nucleotides read TGTGCCAGCAGTATGACGGAACTAGCCAAAAACATTCAGTACTTC. This gives the protein CASSMTELAKNIQYF. The V and J genes are TRBV28 and TRBJ2-4; D unresolved. Germline V gene lookup returns CDR1 MDHEN and CDR2 SYDVKM. This CDR3 is built from 15 residues. Trimming pared 5 bases from V and 0 bases from J, leaving 11 bases between.

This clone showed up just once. CDR3 region: CASSLRGNYGYTF. CDR3 in DNA: TGTGCCAGCAGCTTAAGGGGGAACTATGGCTACACCTTC. The chain links TRBV7-9 to TRBJ1-2; TRBD1 might be the D (6 bases). Germline CDR1 and CDR2: SEHNR and FQNEAQ (reference sequence). V was clipped by 2 bases and J by 2 bases, with 6 bases between them. The CDR3 totals 13 residues.

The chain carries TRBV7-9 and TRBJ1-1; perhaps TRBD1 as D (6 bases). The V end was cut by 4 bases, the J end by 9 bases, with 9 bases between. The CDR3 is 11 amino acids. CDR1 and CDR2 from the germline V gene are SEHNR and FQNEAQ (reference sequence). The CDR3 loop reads CASSSDRKAFF. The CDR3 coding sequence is TGTGCCAGCAGCTCCGACAGGAAAGCTTTCTTT. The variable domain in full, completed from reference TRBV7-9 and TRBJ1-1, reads DTGVSQNPRHKITKRGQNVTFRCDPISEHNRLYWYRQTLGQGPEFLTYFQNEAQLEKSRLLSDRFSAERPKGSFSTLEIQRTEQGDSAMYLCASSSDRKAFFGQGTRLTVV.

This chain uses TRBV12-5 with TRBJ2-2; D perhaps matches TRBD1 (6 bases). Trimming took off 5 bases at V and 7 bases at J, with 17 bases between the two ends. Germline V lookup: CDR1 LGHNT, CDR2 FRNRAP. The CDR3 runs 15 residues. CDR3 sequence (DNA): TGTGCTAGTGGTCCAGAGACAGGTCGATTCGGGGAGCTGTTTTTT. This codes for CASGPETGRFGELFF.

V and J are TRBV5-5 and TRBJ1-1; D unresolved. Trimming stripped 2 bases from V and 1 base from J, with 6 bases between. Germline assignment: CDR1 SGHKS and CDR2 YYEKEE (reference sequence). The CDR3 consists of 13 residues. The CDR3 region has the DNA TGTGCCAGCAGCTTAGAACCGAACACTGAAGCTTTCTTT. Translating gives CASSLEPNTEAFF.

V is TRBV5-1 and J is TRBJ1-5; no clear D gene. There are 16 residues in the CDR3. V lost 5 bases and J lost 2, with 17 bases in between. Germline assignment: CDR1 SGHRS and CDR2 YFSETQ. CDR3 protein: CASSLLPHGGNQPQHF. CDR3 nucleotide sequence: TGCGCCAGCAGTCTCTTACCCCACGGAGGCAATCAGCCCCAGCATTTT.

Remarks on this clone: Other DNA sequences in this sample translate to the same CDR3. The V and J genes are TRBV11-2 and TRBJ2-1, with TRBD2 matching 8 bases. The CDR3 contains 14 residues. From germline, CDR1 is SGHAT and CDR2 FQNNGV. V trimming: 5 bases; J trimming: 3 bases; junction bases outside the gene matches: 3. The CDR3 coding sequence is TGTGCCAGCAGCCTTACTAGCGGCTACAATGAGCAGTTCTTC. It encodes CASSLTSGYNEQFF.

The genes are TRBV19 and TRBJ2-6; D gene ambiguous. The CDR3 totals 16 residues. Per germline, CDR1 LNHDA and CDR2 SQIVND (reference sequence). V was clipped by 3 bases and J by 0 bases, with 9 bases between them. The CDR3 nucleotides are TGTGCCAGTAGTATCAGGCGTTTCTCTGGGGCCAACGTCCTGACTTTC. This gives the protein CASSIRRFSGANVLTF.

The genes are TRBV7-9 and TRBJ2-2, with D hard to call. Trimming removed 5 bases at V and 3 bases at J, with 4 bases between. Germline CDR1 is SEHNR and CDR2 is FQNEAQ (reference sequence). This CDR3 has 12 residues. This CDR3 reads CASSRDTGELFF. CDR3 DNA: TGTGCCAGCAGCCGGGACACCGGGGAGCTGTTTTTT. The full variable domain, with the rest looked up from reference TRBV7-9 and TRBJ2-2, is DTGVSQNPRHKITKRGQNVTFRCDPISEHNRLYWYRQTLGQGPEFLTYFQNEAQLEKSRLLSDRFSAERPKGSFSTLEIQRTEQGDSAMYLCASSRDTGELFFGEGSRLTVL.

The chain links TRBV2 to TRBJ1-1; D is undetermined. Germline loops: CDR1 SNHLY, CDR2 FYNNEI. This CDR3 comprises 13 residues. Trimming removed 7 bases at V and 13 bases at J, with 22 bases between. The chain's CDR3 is CASTWGPQDGLFF. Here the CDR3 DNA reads TGTGCCAGCACCTGGGGTCCCCAGGATGGGCTTTTCTTT.

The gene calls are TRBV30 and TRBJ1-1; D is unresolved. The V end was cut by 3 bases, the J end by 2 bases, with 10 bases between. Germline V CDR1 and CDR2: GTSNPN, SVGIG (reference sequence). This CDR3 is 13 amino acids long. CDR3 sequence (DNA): TGTGCCTGGAGCCTCTCTCTTAACACTGAAGCTTTCTTT. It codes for CAWSLSLNTEAFF.

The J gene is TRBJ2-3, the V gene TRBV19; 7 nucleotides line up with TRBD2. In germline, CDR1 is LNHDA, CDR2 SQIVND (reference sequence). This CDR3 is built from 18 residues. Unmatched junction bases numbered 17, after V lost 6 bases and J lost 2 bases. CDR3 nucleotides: TGTGCCAGTAGGCCCATGGCGGGAGCTATGACAAACACAGATACGCAGTATTTT. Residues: CASRPMAGAMTNTDTQYF.

CDR3 residues: CASSLPGSTDTQYF. In DNA form, the CDR3 reads TGTGCCAGCAGCCTCCCAGGGTCCACAGATACGCAGTATTTT. The chain is built from TRBV7-8 and TRBJ2-3; D may be TRBD1 (5 bases). The CDR3 extends over 14 amino acids. Germline V lookup: CDR1 SGHVS, CDR2 FQNEAQ. Trimming cost V 5 bases and J 2 bases, with 11 bases left between them.

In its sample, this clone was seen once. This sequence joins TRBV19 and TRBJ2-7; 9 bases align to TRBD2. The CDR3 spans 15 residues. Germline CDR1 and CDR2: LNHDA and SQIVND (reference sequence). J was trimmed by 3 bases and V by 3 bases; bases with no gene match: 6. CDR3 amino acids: CASSILSGSIYEQYF. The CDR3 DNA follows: TGTGCCAGTAGTATCCTTAGCGGGAGTATCTACGAGCAGTACTTC.